The clone carrying this T cell receptor beta chain was observed a single time. This entry comes from a study of blood T cell repertoires in COVID-19. At the level of the study: Collection of acute and convalescent COVID-19 samples took place in the United States, Italy and Spain. Nucleic acid was either cDNA or gDNA, and it came from T cells, B-cell-depleted T cells, or PBMCs.

Study processing details: It was from reference gene primer amplification that nucleated cell counts were estimated. The method was immunoSEQ multiplex PCR; TCRdb's version includes in-frame clones alone and lacks a portion of them. The V and J calls and clone size were taken over from that table, and D and trimming were inferred from the DNA. The sample shows 55,000 to 75,000 clones, around three quarters of them seen only once. This receptor was obtained from a man aged 55 to 70 with acute or convalescent COVID-19. What was sequenced was peripheral blood.

The CDR3 sequence is CAWSADPSGTSEYEQYF. CDR3 DNA sequence: TGTGCCTGGAGTGCCGACCCCTCCGGGACTAGCGAATACGAGCAGTACTTC. The chain recombines TRBV30 with TRBJ2-7; 10 positions match TRBD2. After removal of 1 base from V and 4 bases from J, the junction contained 13 bases not matched to a gene. The length of the CDR3 is 17 residues. Germline CDR1 and CDR2: GTSNPN and SVGIG (reference sequence). The full variable domain, in which reference TRBV30 and TRBJ2-7 provide the parts outside the CDR3, is SQTIHQWPATLVQPVGSPLSLECTVEGTSNPNLYWYRQAAGRGLQLLFYSVGIGQISSEVPQNLSASRPQDRQFILSSKKLLLSDSGFYLCAWSADPSGTSEYEQYFGPGTRLTVT.